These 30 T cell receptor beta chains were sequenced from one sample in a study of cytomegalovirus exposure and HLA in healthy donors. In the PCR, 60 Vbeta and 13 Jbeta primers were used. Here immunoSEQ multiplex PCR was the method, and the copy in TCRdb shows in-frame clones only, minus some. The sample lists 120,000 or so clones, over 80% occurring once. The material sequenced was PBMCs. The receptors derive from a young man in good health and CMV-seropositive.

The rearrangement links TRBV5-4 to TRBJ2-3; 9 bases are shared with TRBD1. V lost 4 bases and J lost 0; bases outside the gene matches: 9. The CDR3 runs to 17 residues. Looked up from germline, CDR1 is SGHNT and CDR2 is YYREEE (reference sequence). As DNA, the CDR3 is TGTGCCAGCAGCGTAACCGGGACAGGGTTTAGCACAGATACGCAGTATTTT. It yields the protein CASSVTGTGFSTDTQYF.

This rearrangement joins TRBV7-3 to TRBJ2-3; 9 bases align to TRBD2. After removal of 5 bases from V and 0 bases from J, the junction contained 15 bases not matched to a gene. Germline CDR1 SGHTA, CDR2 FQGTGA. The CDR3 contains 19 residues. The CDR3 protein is CASSLISLAGTTSTDTQYF. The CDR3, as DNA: TGTGCCAGCAGCCTAATCAGTCTAGCGGGGACTACTAGCACAGATACGCAGTATTTT. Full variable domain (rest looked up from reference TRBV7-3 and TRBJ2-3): GAGVSQTPSNKVTEKGKYVELRCDPISGHTALYWYRQSLGQGPEFLIYFQGTGAADDSGLPNDRFFAVRPEGSVSTLKIQRTERGDSAVYLCASSLISLAGTTSTDTQYFGPGTRLTVL.

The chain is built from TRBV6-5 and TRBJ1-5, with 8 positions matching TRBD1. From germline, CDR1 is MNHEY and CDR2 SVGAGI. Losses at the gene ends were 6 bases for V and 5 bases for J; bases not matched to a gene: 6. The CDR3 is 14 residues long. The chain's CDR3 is CASRPGTGYQPQHF. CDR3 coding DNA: TGTGCCAGCAGACCCGGGACAGGATATCAGCCCCAGCATTTT.

The CDR3 loop reads CASSSRQGRQPQHF. The CDR3 DNA follows: TGTGCCAGCAGCTCCCGGCAGGGGCGTCAGCCCCAGCATTTT. The V and J genes are TRBV5-6 and TRBJ1-5; D perhaps matches TRBD1 (6 bases). The CDR3 has 14 amino acids. Germline V gene sequence: CDR1 SGHDT, CDR2 YYEEEE. Trimming cost V 3 bases and J 6 bases, with 13 bases left between them.

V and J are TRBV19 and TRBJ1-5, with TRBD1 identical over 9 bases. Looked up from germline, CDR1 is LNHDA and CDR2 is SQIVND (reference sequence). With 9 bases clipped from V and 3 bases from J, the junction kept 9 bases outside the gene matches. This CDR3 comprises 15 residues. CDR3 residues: CASRTGEYDNQPQHF. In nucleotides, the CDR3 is TGTGCCAGCCGGACAGGGGAGTACGACAATCAGCCCCAGCATTTT. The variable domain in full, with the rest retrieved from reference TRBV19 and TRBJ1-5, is DGGITQSPKYLFRKEGQNVTLSCEQNLNHDAMYWYRQDPGQGLRLIYYSQIVNDFQKGDIAEGYSVSREKKESFPLTVTSAQKNPTAFYLCASRTGEYDNQPQHFGDGTRLSIL.

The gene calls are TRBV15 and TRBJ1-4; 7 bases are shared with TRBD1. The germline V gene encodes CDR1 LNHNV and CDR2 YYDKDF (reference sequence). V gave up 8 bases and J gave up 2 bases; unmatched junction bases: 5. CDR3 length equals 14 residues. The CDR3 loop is CATQRTGTNEKLFF. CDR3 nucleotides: TGTGCCACCCAAAGGACAGGTACTAATGAAAAACTGTTTTTT.

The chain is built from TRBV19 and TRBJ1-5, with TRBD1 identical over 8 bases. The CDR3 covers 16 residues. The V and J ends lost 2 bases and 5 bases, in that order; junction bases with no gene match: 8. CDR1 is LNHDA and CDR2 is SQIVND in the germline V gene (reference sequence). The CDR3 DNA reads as TGTGCCAGTAGTATAAGCCCCGGACAGGGATATCAGCCCCAGCATTTT. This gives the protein CASSISPGQGYQPQHF.

This CDR3 is CASSPTRGGPTEAFF. The DNA for the CDR3 is TGTGCCAGTAGTCCCACACGGGGGGGTCCCACTGAAGCTTTCTTT. V gene TRBV19 combines with J gene TRBJ1-1, with TRBD1 as a possible D gene (5 bases). Germline-derived CDR1 and CDR2 are LNHDA and SQIVND (reference sequence). CDR3 length equals 15 residues. V lost 5 bases and J lost 4, with 17 bases in between. The full variable domain, completed using reference TRBV19 and TRBJ1-1, is DGGITQSPKYLFRKEGQNVTLSCEQNLNHDAMYWYRQDPGQGLRLIYYSQIVNDFQKGDIAEGYSVSREKKESFPLTVTSAQKNPTAFYLCASSPTRGGPTEAFFGQGTRLTVV.

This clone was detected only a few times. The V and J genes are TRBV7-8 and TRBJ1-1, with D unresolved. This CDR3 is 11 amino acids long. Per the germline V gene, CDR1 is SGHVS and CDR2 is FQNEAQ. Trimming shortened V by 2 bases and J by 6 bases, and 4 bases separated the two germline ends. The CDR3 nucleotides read TGTGCCAGCAGCTTATTCGCTGAAGCTTTCTTT. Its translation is CASSLFAEAFF. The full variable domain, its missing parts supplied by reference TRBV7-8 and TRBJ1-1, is GAGVSQSPRYKVAKRGQDVALRCDPISGHVSLFWYQQALGQGPEFLTYFQNEAQLDKSGLPSDRFFAERPEGSVSTLKIQRTQQEDSAVYLCASSLFAEAFFGQGTRLTVV.

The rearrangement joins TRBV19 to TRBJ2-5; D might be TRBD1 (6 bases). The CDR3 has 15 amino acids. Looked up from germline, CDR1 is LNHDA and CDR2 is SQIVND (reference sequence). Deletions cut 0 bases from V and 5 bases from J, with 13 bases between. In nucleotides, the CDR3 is TGTGCCAGTAGTATAGATCATCAGGGGTGGGAGACCCAGTACTTC. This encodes CASSIDHQGWETQYF.

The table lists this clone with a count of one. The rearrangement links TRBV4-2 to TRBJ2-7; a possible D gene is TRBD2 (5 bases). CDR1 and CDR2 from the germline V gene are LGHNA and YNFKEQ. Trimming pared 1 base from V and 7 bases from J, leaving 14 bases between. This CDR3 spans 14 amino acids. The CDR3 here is CASSQASEVREQYF. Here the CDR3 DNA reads TGTGCCAGCAGCCAAGCCTCGGAGGTAAGGGAGCAGTACTTC.

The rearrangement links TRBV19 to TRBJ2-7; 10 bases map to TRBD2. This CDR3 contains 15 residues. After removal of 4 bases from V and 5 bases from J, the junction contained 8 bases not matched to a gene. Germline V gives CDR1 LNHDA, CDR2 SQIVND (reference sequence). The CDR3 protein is CASSTLSGGFDEQYF. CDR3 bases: TGTGCCAGTAGTACCCTTAGCGGGGGGTTCGACGAGCAGTACTTC.

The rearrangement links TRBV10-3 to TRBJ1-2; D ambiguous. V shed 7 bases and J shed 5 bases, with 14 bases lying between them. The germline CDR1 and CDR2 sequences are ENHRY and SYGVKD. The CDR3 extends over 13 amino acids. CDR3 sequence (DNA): TGTGCCATCACCAACAGCACATCATATGGCTACACCTTC. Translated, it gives CAITNSTSYGYTF.

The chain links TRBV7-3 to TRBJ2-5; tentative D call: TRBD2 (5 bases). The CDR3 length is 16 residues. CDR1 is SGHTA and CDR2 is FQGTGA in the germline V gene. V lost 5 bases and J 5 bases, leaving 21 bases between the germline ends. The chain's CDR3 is CASSPPVGVSRETQYF. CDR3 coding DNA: TGTGCCAGCAGCCCCCCCGTCGGGGTCTCTAGGGAGACCCAGTACTTC.

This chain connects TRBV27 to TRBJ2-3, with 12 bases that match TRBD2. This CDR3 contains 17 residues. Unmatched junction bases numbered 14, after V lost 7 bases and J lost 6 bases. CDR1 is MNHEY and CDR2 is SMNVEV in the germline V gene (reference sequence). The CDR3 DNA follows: TGTGCCAGCACCGATTCAACTAGCGGGGGGCCCACGGATACGCAGTATTTT. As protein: CASTDSTSGGPTDTQYF.

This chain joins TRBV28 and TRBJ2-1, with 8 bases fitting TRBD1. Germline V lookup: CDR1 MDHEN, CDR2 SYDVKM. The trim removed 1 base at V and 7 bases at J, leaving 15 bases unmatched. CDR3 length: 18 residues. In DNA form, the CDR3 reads TGTGCCAGCAGTTTATTCCCCCCTTGGACAGGGAGAGGTAATGAGCAGTTCTTC. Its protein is CASSLFPPWTGRGNEQFF. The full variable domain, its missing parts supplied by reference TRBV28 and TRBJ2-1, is DVKVTQSSRYLVKRTGEKVFLECVQDMDHENMFWYRQDPGLGLRLIYFSYDVKMKEKGDIPEGYSVSREKKERFSLILESASTNQTSMYLCASSLFPPWTGRGNEQFFGPGTRLTVL.

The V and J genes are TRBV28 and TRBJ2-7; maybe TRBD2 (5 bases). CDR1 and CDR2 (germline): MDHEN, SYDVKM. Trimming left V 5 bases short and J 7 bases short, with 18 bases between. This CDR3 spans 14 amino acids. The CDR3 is CASSLGGLSEEQYF. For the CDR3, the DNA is TGTGCCAGCAGTCTCGGAGGCCTCTCGGAAGAGCAGTACTTC. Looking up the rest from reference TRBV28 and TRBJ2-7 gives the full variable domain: DVKVTQSSRYLVKRTGEKVFLECVQDMDHENMFWYRQDPGLGLRLIYFSYDVKMKEKGDIPEGYSVSREKKERFSLILESASTNQTSMYLCASSLGGLSEEQYFGPGTRLTVT.

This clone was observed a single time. CDR3 in DNA: TGTGCCTCCGGGGGGGCAGCTAACTATGGCTACACCTTC. Encoded protein: CASGGAANYGYTF. This rearrangement joins TRBV19 to TRBJ1-2; D is possibly TRBD1 (6 bases). This CDR3 is 13 amino acids long. CDR1 and CDR2 (germline): LNHDA, SQIVND (reference sequence). V lost 11 bases and J 0 bases, leaving 13 bases between the germline ends.

CDR3: CASSLAVRWSNSPLHF. The CDR3 DNA is TGTGCCAGCAGCTTAGCGGTACGGTGGAGTAATTCACCCCTCCACTTT. This chain connects TRBV7-2 to TRBJ1-6; D not certain. Trimming took off 0 bases at V and 6 bases at J, with 12 bases between the two ends. The CDR3 contains 16 residues. Germline CDR1 SGHTA, CDR2 FQGNSA.

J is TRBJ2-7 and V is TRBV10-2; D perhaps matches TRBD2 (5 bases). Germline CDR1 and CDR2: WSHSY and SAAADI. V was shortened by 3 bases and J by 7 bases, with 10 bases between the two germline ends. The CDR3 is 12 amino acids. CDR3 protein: CASSDLGSEQYF. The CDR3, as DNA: TGCGCCAGCAGTGACCTAGGGAGTGAGCAGTACTTC.

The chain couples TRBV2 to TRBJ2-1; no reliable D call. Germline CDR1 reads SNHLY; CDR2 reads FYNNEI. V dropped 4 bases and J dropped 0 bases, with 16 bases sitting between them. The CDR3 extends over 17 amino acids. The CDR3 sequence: CASSGHLSDSSYNEQFF. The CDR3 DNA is TGTGCCAGCAGTGGTCACCTCAGCGATAGCTCCTACAATGAGCAGTTCTTC. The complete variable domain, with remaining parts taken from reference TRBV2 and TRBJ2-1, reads EPEVTQTPSHQVTQMGQEVILRCVPISNHLYFYWYRQILGQKVEFLVSFYNNEISEKSEIFDDQFSVERPDGSNFTLKIRSTKLEDSAMYFCASSGHLSDSSYNEQFFGPGTRLTVL.

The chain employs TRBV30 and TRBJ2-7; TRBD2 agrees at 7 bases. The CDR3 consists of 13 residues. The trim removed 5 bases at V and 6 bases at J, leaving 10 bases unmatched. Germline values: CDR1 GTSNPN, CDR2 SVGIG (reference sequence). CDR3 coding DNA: TGTGCCTGGGCCGGGACTACCTACGTCGAGCAGTACTTC. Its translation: CAWAGTTYVEQYF.

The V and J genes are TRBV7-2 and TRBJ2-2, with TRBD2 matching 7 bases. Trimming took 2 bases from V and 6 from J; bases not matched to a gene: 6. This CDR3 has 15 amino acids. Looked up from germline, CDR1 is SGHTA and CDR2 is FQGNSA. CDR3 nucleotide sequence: TGTGCCAGCAGCTTAACCATGACTAGCCCCGGGGAGCTGTTTTTT. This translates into CASSLTMTSPGELFF.

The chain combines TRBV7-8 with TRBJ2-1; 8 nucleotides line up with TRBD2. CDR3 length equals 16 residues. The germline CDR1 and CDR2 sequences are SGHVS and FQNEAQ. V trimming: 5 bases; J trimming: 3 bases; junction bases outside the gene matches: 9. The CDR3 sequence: CASSLRGGKHYNEQFF. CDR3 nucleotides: TGTGCCAGCAGCCTACGGGGGGGGAAGCACTACAATGAGCAGTTCTTC.

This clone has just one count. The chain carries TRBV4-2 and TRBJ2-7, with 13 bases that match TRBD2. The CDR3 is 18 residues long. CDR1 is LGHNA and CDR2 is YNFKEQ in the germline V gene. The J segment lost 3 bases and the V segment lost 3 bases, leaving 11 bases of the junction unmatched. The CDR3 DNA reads TGTGCCAGCAGCCAGGCAAATATACTAGCGGGGGGGCTCTACGAGCAGTACTTC. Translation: CASSQANILAGGLYEQYF.

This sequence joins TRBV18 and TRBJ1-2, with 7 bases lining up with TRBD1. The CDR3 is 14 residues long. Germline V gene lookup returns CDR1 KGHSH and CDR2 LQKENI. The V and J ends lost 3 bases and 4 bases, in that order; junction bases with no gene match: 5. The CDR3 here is CASSPDRAVYGYTF. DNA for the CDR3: TGTGCCAGCTCACCCGACAGGGCCGTCTATGGCTACACCTTC.

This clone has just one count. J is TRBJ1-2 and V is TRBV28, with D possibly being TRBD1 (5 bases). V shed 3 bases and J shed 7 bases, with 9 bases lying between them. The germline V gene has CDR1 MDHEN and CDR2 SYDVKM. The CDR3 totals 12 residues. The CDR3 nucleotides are TGTGCCAGCAGTTTGGGAGGGGCTGGCTACACCTTC. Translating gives CASSLGGAGYTF.

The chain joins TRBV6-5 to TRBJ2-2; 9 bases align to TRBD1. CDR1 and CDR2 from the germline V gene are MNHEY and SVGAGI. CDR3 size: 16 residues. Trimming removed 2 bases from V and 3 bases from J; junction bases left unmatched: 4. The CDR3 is CASSYEDRGDTGELFF. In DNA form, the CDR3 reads TGTGCCAGCAGTTACGAGGACAGGGGTGACACCGGGGAGCTGTTTTTT.

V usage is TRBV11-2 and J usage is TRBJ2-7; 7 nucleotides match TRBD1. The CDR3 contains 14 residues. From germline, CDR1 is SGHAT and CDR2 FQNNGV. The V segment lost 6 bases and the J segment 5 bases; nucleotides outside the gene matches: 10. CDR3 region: CASSKITTGDEQYF. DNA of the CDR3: TGTGCCAGCAGTAAGATTACAACAGGGGACGAGCAGTACTTC.

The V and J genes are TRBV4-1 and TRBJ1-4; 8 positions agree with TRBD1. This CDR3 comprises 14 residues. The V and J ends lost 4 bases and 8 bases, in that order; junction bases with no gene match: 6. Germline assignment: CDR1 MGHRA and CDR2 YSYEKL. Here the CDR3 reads CASSLQGAQEKLFF. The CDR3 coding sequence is TGCGCCAGCAGCCTTCAGGGGGCGCAAGAAAAACTGTTTTTT.